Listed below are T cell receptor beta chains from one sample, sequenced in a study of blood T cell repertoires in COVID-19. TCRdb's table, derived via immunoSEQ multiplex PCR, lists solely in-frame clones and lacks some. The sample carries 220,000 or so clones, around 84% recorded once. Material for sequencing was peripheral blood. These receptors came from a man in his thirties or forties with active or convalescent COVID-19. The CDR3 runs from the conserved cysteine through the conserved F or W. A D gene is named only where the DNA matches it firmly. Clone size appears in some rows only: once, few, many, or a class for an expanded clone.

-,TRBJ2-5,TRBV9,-,TGTGCCAGCAGCCCAAACCCTGGGAGGGAGACCCAGTACTTC,CASSPNPGRETQYF
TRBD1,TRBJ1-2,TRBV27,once,TGTGCCAGCAGTTTATTTTCCGGGACAGGGCCTGGCTACACCTTC,CASSLFSGTGPGYTF
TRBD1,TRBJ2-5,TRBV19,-,TGTGCCAGTAGCGACCCCACAACAGGGGGCCAAGAGACCCAGTACTTC,CASSDPTTGGQETQYF
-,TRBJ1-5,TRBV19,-,TGTGCCAGTAGTGCCATGGGAGGCAATCAGCCCCAGCATTTT,CASSAMGGNQPQHF
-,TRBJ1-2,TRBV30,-,TGTGCCTGGAGTCCTACTCCGCCGGGACACCTAAACTATGGCTACACCTTC,CAWSPTPPGHLNYGYTF
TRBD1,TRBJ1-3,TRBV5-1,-,TGCGCCAGCAGCTTATACCAGGGGGCAGGAAACACCATATATTTT,CASSLYQGAGNTIYF
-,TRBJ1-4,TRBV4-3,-,TGCGCCAGCAGCCAAGTGACAGGCTTTAATGAAAAACTGTTTTTT,CASSQVTGFNEKLFF
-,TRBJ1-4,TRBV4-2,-,TGTGCCAGCAGCCCGGGGAGTGGTGCTAATGAAAAACTGTTTTTT,CASSPGSGANEKLFF
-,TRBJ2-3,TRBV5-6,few,TGTGCCAGCAGCTCCCTGGATACGCAGTATTTT,CASSSLDTQYF
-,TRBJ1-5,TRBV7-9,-,TGTGCCAGCAGCCCTCCGGGAAGCAATCAGCCCCAGCATTTT,CASSPPGSNQPQHF
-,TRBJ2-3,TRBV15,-,TGTGCCACCAGCACTGACAGCTTCACAGATACGCAGTATTTT,CATSTDSFTDTQYF
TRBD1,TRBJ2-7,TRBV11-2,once,TGTGCCAGCAGCTTCGACTCGGACAGGGGATACGAGCAGTACTTC,CASSFDSDRGYEQYF
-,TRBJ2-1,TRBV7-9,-,TGTGCCAGCAGCTTACAACAGTACAATGAGCAGTTCTTC,CASSLQQYNEQFF
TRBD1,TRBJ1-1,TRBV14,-,TGTGCTACTGCGGGACAGGGGTTCGGTGAAGCTTTCTTT,CATAGQGFGEAFF